A selection of T cell receptor beta chains follows, all from one sample in a study of immune characterization of retroperitoneal liposarcoma. In TCRdb, the PCR reads were re-called with MiXCR into one record per CDR3 protein. The sample yields more than 15,000 distinct CDR3 sequences, about 35% seen once. Sequencing used blood. The source of these receptors is a male donor with retroperitoneal liposarcoma. The CDR3 runs from the conserved cysteine through the conserved F or W. D genes are given only for firm matches. Only part of the rows carry a size: once, few, many, or a class if the clone is expanded.

J | V | D | size | CDR3 | DNA
TRBJ2-7 | TRBV2 | . | . | CASRPDRIQPLSSYEQYF | TGTGCCAGCAGACCCGATCGAATACAGCCTCTGAGCTCCTACGAGCAGTACTTC
TRBJ2-7 | TRBV6-6 | . | medium-sized | CASSYRRGYEQYF | TGTGCCAGCAGTTACCGCAGGGGCTACGAGCAGTACTTC
TRBJ2-1 | TRBV7-6 | . | medium-sized | CASTRGRDSYEQFF | TGTGCCAGCACCCGGGGCAGGGACTCCTACGAGCAGTTCTTC
TRBJ2-1 | TRBV6-1 | TRBD2 | many | CASSHTTASGLNNEQFF | TGTGCCAGCAGTCACACCACGGCTAGCGGACTAAACAATGAGCAGTTCTTC
TRBJ2-7 | TRBV11-3 | TRBD2 | medium-sized | CASSPLLAGGYEQYF | TGTGCCAGCAGCCCTTTACTAGCGGGAGGCTACGAGCAGTACTTC
TRBJ2-7 | TRBV6-1 | . | . | CASSERGKEPQYF | TGTGCCAGCAGTGAACGGGGGAAAGAGCCCCAGTACTTC
TRBJ2-5 | TRBV11-2 | TRBD2 | . | CASSIGTSVETQYF | TGTGCCAGCAGCATAGGGACTAGCGTGGAGACCCAGTACTTC
TRBJ2-1 | TRBV6-6 | . | few | CASSSGWSSYNEQFF | TGTGCCAGCAGTTCCGGGTGGAGCTCCTACAATGAGCAGTTCTTC
TRBJ2-1 | TRBV12-3/TRBV12-4 | TRBD2 | . | CASSFSGLSGLNEQFF | TGTGCCAGCAGTTTTAGCGGACTCTCGGGACTAAATGAGCAGTTCTTC
TRBJ2-6 | TRBV12-3/TRBV12-4 | . | few | CASKGRSSGANVLTF | TGTGCCAGCAAGGGACGTTCCTCTGGGGCCAACGTCCTGACTTTC
TRBJ2-1 | TRBV6-1 | . | . | CASSSGIAGSGEQFF | TGTGCCAGCAGTTCCGGGATCGCGGGCTCCGGCGAGCAGTTCTTC
TRBJ2-3 | TRBV10-1 | . | . | CASSDQHGTDTQYF | TGCGCCAGCAGTGACCAGCATGGCACAGATACGCAGTATTTT
TRBJ2-5 | TRBV6-1 | TRBD2 | few | CASSLDLRLAGGPSQETQYF | TGTGCCAGCAGCCTGGACCTCAGACTAGCGGGAGGGCCGTCCCAAGAGACCCAGTACTTC
TRBJ2-7 | TRBV11-2 | . | many | CASSPGIGFYEQYF | TGTGCCAGCAGCCCCGGGATCGGATTCTACGAGCAGTACTTC
TRBJ2-2 | TRBV6-1 | TRBD2 | few | CASSDLAGAGTGELFF | TGTGCCAGCAGTGATTTAGCGGGAGCTGGCACCGGGGAGCTGTTTTTT
TRBJ2-3 | TRBV6-4 | TRBD2 | . | CASSGTSSTDTQYF | TGTGCCAGCAGTGGGACTAGCAGCACAGATACGCAGTATTTT
TRBJ2-3 | TRBV7-8 | TRBD1 | many | CASSITTIDRAATDTQYF | TGTGCCAGCAGCATAACCACTATCGACAGGGCTGCCACAGATACGCAGTATTTT
TRBJ2-5 | TRBV27 | . | . | CASSTPWGADNEQYF | TGTGCCAGCAGTACCCCATGGGGTGCGGACAATGAGCAGTACTTC
TRBJ2-5 | TRBV12-3/TRBV12-4 | . | . | CASNRVQGEQYF | TGTGCCAGTAACAGGGTGCAGGGTGAGCAGTACTTC
TRBJ2-1 | TRBV6-5 | . | few | CASSYYALQGSGNEQFF | TGTGCCAGCAGTTACTACGCCCTTCAGGGAAGCGGGAATGAGCAGTTCTTC
TRBJ1-4 | TRBV6-6 | . | . | CASSSAVATNEKLFF | TGTGCCAGCAGTTCCGCCGTAGCAACTAATGAAAAACTGTTTTTT
TRBJ2-2 | TRBV7-2 | TRBD2 | medium-sized | CASSPDRLAGTNTGELFF | TGTGCCAGCAGCCCCGACCGACTAGCGGGGACGAACACCGGGGAGCTGTTTTTT
TRBJ1-1 | TRBV6-2/TRBV6-3 | . | once | CASSYHTGTQGPPNTEAFF | TGTGCCAGCAGTTATCATACAGGGACGCAAGGTCCGCCGAACACTGAAGCTTTCTTT
TRBJ2-1 | TRBV11-3 | . | . | CASSPGAFYNEQFF | TGTGCCAGCAGCCCCGGGGCCTTTTACAATGAGCAGTTCTTC
TRBJ1-1 | TRBV5-1 | . | . | CASSLSVSNTEAFF | TGCGCCAGCAGCTTGTCCGTGAGTAACACTGAAGCTTTCTTT
TRBJ2-1 | TRBV5-5 | . | . | CASSLDLRNEQFF | TGTGCCAGCAGCTTGGATCTACGCAATGAGCAGTTCTTC
TRBJ2-5 | TRBV27 | . | . | CASSFDRFGKETQYF | TGTGCCAGCAGCTTCGACAGGTTTGGAAAAGAGACCCAGTACTTC
TRBJ2-2 | TRBV6-1 | . | . | CASSEIPGTSPGELFF | TGTGCCAGCAGTGAAATCCCGGGAACTAGCCCCGGGGAGCTGTTTTTT
TRBJ2-2 | TRBV7-8 | . | . | CASSLARVVTGELFF | TGTGCCAGCAGCTTAGCCAGGGTGGTCACCGGGGAGCTGTTTTTT